These 25 T cell receptor beta chains came from one sample sequenced in a study of T cells in Graves' hyperthyroidism and ophthalmopathy. Amplified TCR beta CDR3 regions derived from RNA transcripts. HTBI primers were employed in a first-round RT-PCR of the TCR CDR3. TCRdb used MiXCR to reprocess the multiplex PCR reads, holding one entry per CDR3 protein. The sample includes 660,000 or so distinct CDR3 sequences, 45% of them seen just once. The material sequenced was peripheral blood or thyroid tissue (not recorded which). Receptors originate from an adult man with Graves' disease, either hyperthyroidism or ophthalmopathy (not recorded which).

The chain uses TRBV20-1 and TRBJ2-5; D possibly corresponds to TRBD2 (7 bases). In germline, CDR1 is DFQATT, CDR2 SNEGSKA (reference sequence). CDR3 size: 15 residues. V shed 2 bases and J shed 4 bases, with 17 bases lying between them. The CDR3 coding sequence is TGCAGTGCTAGATTTTGGAGGGGGGGCGTAGAGACCCAGTACTTC. Protein sequence: CSARFWRGGVETQYF.

On this clonotype itself: At one end, the junction sequence differs from germline, possibly due to a read error. The CDR3 coding sequence is TGTGCCAGCAGTCCTGACACCAACCCAGAGCCCCAGTACTTC. It encodes CASSPDTNPEPQYF. The V call is TRBV7-8, the J call TRBJ2-5; D is unclear. CDR1 is SGHVS, CDR2 FQNEAQ, per germline. The CDR3 has 14 residues.

The V and J genes are TRBV7-8 and TRBJ2-2; 7 positions match TRBD1. The V segment lost 5 bases and the J segment 6 bases; nucleotides outside the gene matches: 6. Germline V gene lookup returns CDR1 SGHVS and CDR2 FQNEAQ. The CDR3 is 14 residues long. CDR3 amino acids: CASSRATGAGELFF. The CDR3 DNA sequence: TGTGCCAGCAGCCGAGCAACAGGGGCCGGGGAGCTGTTTTTT.

The chain carries TRBV10-1 and TRBJ1-1, with D hard to call. This CDR3 contains 11 residues. Trimming pared 3 bases from V and 13 bases from J, leaving 12 bases between. Germline V gives CDR1 WNHNN, CDR2 SYGVQD (reference sequence). DNA for the CDR3: TGCGCCAGCAGTGACGGAGGGAATGTTTTCTTT. It yields the protein CASSDGGNVFF.

The chain recombines TRBV10-2 with TRBJ1-5, with TRBD1 matching over 9 bases. The germline CDR1 and CDR2 sequences are WSHSY and SAAADI. Trimming at V came to 4 bases and at J to 6 bases, leaving 4 bases not matched to a gene. There are 14 residues in the CDR3. CDR3 protein: CASSGTGASQPQHF. The DNA for the CDR3 is TGCGCCAGCAGTGGGACAGGGGCGTCTCAGCCCCAGCATTTT.

J is TRBJ1-2 and V is TRBV7-8, with D possibly TRBD1 on 5 matching bases. Germline CDR1 and CDR2: SGHVS and FQNEAQ. This CDR3 spans 16 amino acids. V shed 5 bases and J shed 4 bases, with 20 bases lying between them. The CDR3 loop reads CASSIQGMGLPYGYTF. As DNA, the CDR3 is TGTGCCAGCAGCATCCAGGGAATGGGGTTACCCTATGGCTACACCTTC.

This clonotype was seen ten or more times. V is TRBV5-1 and J is TRBJ1-2, with 10 bases lining up with TRBD1. V trimming: 4 bases; J trimming: 6 bases; junction bases outside the gene matches: 0. Germline V gene data show CDR1 as SGHRS and CDR2 as YFSETQ. CDR3 length equals 12 residues. CDR3: CASSGTGDGYTF. The DNA of the CDR3 is TGCGCCAGCAGCGGGACAGGGGATGGCTACACCTTC.

The rearrangement joins TRBV25-1 to TRBJ1-4; D gene unclear. Trimming took off 0 bases at V and 6 bases at J, with 8 bases between the two ends. The germline V gene has CDR1 MGHDK and CDR2 SYGVNS. This CDR3 comprises 14 residues. The CDR3 sequence is CASSEYAGDEKLFF. The CDR3 DNA is TGTGCCAGCAGTGAATATGCCGGGGATGAAAAACTGTTTTTT.

The genes are TRBV11-2 and TRBJ1-4, with 7 positions matching TRBD1. The CDR3 spans 20 residues. The V gene end was trimmed by 1 base and the J gene end by 0 bases; junction bases not matched to a gene: 14. Germline CDR1 and CDR2: SGHAT and FQNNGV. CDR3 region: CASSLGTGTALVATNEKLFF. In nucleotides, the CDR3 is TGTGCCAGCAGCTTAGGGACCGGGACAGCCTTAGTTGCAACTAATGAAAAACTGTTTTTT.

Points on this clonotype: A junction boundary mismatches the germline segment, possibly from a read error. The chain has TRBV10-2 and TRBJ1-5; TRBD1 might be the D (6 bases). CDR3 length: 16 amino acids. CDR1 is WSHSY and CDR2 is SAAADI in the germline V gene. CDR3 residues: CASSGGTPHASQPQHF. CDR3 bases: TGTGCCAGCAGTGGGGGGACACCTCACGCCAGTCAGCCCCAGCATTTT.

A note on this clonotype: It is likely a read error, because the conserved phenylalanine at the end of the CDR3 is missing. The chain uses TRBV10-2 and TRBJ1-2; D remains ambiguous. The CDR3 runs 13 residues. Germline assignment: CDR1 WSHSY and CDR2 SAAADI. The DNA of the CDR3 is TGTGCCAGCAGTCAAACAAGGCAAGAGGGCTACACCTAC. It yields the protein CASSQTRQEGYTY.

The chain uses TRBV28 and TRBJ1-2; 7 nucleotides line up with TRBD1. Looked up from germline, CDR1 is MDHEN and CDR2 is SYDVKM. The CDR3 totals 14 residues. V gave up 3 bases and J gave up 6 bases; unmatched junction bases: 7. The chain's CDR3 is CASSFIQGIDGYTF. Written as DNA, the CDR3 is TGTGCCAGCAGTTTTATACAGGGGATCGATGGCTACACCTTC.

The chain recombines TRBV13 with TRBJ1-2; no clear D gene. The V gene's germline CDR1 is PRHDT and CDR2 FYEKMQ (reference sequence). V lost 6 bases and J 4 bases, leaving 12 bases between the germline ends. The CDR3 totals 13 residues. This CDR3 is CASSPGRPYGYTF. For the CDR3, the DNA is TGTGCCAGCAGTCCCGGGAGACCCTATGGCTACACCTTC. Filled out from reference TRBV13 and TRBJ1-2, the complete variable domain reads AAGVIQSPRHLIKEKRETATLKCYPIPRHDTVYWYQQGPGQDPQFLISFYEKMQSDKGSIPDRFSAQQFSDYHSELNMSSLELGDSALYFCASSPGRPYGYTFGSGTRLTVV.

The V gene is TRBV20-1, the J gene TRBJ1-1; tentative D call: TRBD1 (5 bases). This CDR3 has 16 amino acids. V lost 3 bases and J lost 4, with 21 bases in between. Germline CDR1 reads DFQATT; CDR2 reads SNEGSKA (reference sequence). The DNA of the CDR3 is TGCAGTGCTAGTATTTTTTCCCAGGGTCCCGTCACTGAAGCTTTCTTT. Translating it yields CSASIFSQGPVTEAFF.

V and J are TRBV10-3 and TRBJ1-1, with a possible D match to TRBD1 (5 bases). V shed 10 bases and J shed 0 bases, with 12 bases lying between them. Germline V gives CDR1 ENHRY, CDR2 SYGVKD. The CDR3 totals 13 residues. The DNA of the CDR3 is TGTGCCAGCGCCGGGACTCTGAACACTGAAGCTTTCTTT. Its protein product is CASAGTLNTEAFF.

Remarks on this clonotype: Being one base from a much bigger clone, this may be a read error. The CDR3 protein is CAARGVGTEAFF. The CDR3 nucleotides are TGTGCCGCCAGAGGGGTCGGCACTGAAGCTTTCTTT. V is TRBV10-3 and J is TRBJ1-1, with TRBD1 as a possible D gene (5 bases). Per the germline V gene, CDR1 is ENHRY and CDR2 is SYGVKD. The CDR3 consists of 12 residues. V lost 11 bases and J 4 bases, leaving 14 bases between the germline ends.

The gene calls are TRBV7-8 and TRBJ2-7; D is uncertain. Germline CDR1 and CDR2: SGHVS and FQNEAQ. V was trimmed by 6 bases and J by 1 base, leaving 13 bases between them. This CDR3 comprises 14 residues. In DNA, the CDR3 is TGTGCCAGCAGTTACGATTCGGTTTCCTACGAGCAGTACTTC. It translates to CASSYDSVSYEQYF.

The rearrangement links TRBV10-3 to TRBJ1-5, with 7 bases fitting TRBD1. Germline CDR1 is ENHRY and CDR2 is SYGVKD. The CDR3 runs to 13 residues. Trimming at V came to 5 bases and at J to 5 bases, leaving 3 bases not matched to a gene. The CDR3 sequence: CAISIGGDQPQHF. Written as DNA, the CDR3 is TGTGCCATCAGTATAGGGGGCGATCAGCCCCAGCATTTT.

This clonotype was detected many times. The chain is built from TRBV7-2 and TRBJ2-7; 7 bases agree with TRBD2. Looked up from germline, CDR1 is SGHTA and CDR2 is FQGNSA. This CDR3 spans 15 amino acids. V gave up 6 bases and J gave up 0 bases; unmatched junction bases: 8. This CDR3 reads CASRASGANSYEQYF. DNA for the CDR3: TGTGCCAGCAGGGCCAGCGGGGCAAACTCCTACGAGCAGTACTTC.

V usage is TRBV20-1 and J usage is TRBJ2-5, with a weak D call TRBD1 (6 bases). This CDR3 is 14 amino acids long. Germline V CDR1 and CDR2: DFQATT, SNEGSKA (reference sequence). CDR3 DNA: TGCAGGGCGAAAGGGGGTACCAGGCAAGAGACCCAGTACTTC. Its translation is CRAKGGTRQETQYF.

The chain couples TRBV7-6 to TRBJ1-3; possibly TRBD1 for D (5 bases). Germline CDR1 is SGHVS and CDR2 is FNYEAQ. CDR3 length: 17 amino acids. Trimming stripped 1 base from V and 8 bases from J, with 21 bases between. This CDR3 reads CASSLVSGSYYGYTIYF. In DNA, the CDR3 is TGTGCCAGCAGCTTAGTTTCAGGGAGCTACTATGGCTACACCATATATTTT.

This clonotype was detected only a few times. The J gene is TRBJ2-7, the V gene TRBV9, with 8 bases aligning to TRBD2. Germline CDR1 and CDR2: SGDLS and YYNGEE. This CDR3 region has 14 residues. V gave up 5 bases and J gave up 6 bases; unmatched junction bases: 10. This CDR3 is CASSPSGGPVEQYF. The CDR3 coding sequence is TGTGCCAGCAGTCCCTCGGGAGGGCCTGTCGAGCAGTACTTC.

Worth noting for this clonotype: At one end, the junction sequence differs from germline, possibly due to a read error. The CDR3 DNA is TGCGCCAGCAGCCGCGAACAGGGGCGGGCCGGGGAGCTGTTTTTT. Protein: CASSREQGRAGELFF. This chain links TRBV7-4 with TRBJ2-2; 7 nucleotides match TRBD1. Germline loops: CDR1 SGHVT, CDR2 SQSDAQ. There are 15 residues in the CDR3.

The chain has TRBV7-8 and TRBJ2-7, with D perhaps matching TRBD2 (6 bases). This CDR3 region has 12 residues. The V gene's germline CDR1 is SGHVS and CDR2 FQNEAQ. Trimming pared 4 bases from V and 3 bases from J, leaving 7 bases between. CDR3 residues: CASSWGDYEQYF. The CDR3 DNA sequence: TGTGCCAGCAGCTGGGGGGACTACGAGCAGTACTTC.

This chain joins TRBV3-1 and TRBJ1-2, with D tentatively TRBD1 (6 bases). Germline lookup yields CDR1 LGHDT and CDR2 YNNKEL (reference sequence). The CDR3 is 13 residues long. V was pared by 8 bases and J by 2 bases, with 12 bases between. CDR3 DNA: TGTGCCAGCGCCCTAGGACAGAACTATGGCTACACCTTC. Its translation: CASALGQNYGYTF.